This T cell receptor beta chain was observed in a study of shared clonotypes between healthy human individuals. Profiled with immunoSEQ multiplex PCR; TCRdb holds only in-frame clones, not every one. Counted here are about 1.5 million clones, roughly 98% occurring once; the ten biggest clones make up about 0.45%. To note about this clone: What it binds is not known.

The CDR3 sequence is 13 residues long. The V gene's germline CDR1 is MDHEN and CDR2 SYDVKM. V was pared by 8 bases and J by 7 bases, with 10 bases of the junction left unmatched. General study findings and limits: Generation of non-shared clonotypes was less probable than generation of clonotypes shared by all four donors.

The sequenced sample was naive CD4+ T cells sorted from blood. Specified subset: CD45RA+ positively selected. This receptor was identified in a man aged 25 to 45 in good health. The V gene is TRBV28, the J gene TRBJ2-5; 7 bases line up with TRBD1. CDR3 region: CASRDRLRVTQYF. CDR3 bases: TGTGCCAGCCGGGACAGACTACGGGTGACCCAGTACTTC. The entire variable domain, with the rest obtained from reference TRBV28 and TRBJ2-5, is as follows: DVKVTQSSRYLVKRTGEKVFLECVQDMDHENMFWYRQDPGLGLRLIYFSYDVKMKEKGDIPEGYSVSREKKERFSLILESASTNQTSMYLCASRDRLRVTQYFGPGTRLLVL.